The 6 T cell receptor beta chains below come from one sample, sequenced in a study of T-cell memory formation after mild COVID-19. TCRdb reprocessed the 5' RACE reads via MiXCR and lists one record per CDR3 protein. In the table there are roughly 510,000 distinct CDR3 sequences, roughly 17% of which are singletons. Input material: PBMCs or a T cell subset sorted from them (not recorded which). The receptors come from an adult woman who had mild COVID-19 (a few samples of this study predate the infection). Cell type and time point are not known.

The J gene is TRBJ2-7, the V gene TRBV11-2; possible D gene TRBD1, 5 bases. Germline V gene data show CDR1 as SGHAT and CDR2 as FQNNGV. This CDR3 comprises 14 residues. Trimming took off 5 bases at V and 4 bases at J, with 15 bases between the two ends. CDR3 nucleotide sequence: TGTGCCAGCAGCAAAGCAGGGTTTAGGTACGAGCAGTACTTC. This gives the protein CASSKAGFRYEQYF.

The gene calls are TRBV7-3 and TRBJ2-2; D unresolved. From germline, CDR1 is SGHTA and CDR2 FQGTGA. This CDR3 spans 18 amino acids. Deletions cut 1 base from V and 1 base from J, with 16 bases between. The CDR3 loop reads CASSLRVSPAKNTGELFF. The CDR3 DNA reads as TGTGCCAGCAGCTTAAGGGTCAGCCCAGCTAAGAACACCGGGGAGCTGTTTTTT. Complete variable domain (other parts from reference TRBV7-3 and TRBJ2-2): GAGVSQTPSNKVTEKGKYVELRCDPISGHTALYWYRQSLGQGPEFLIYFQGTGAADDSGLPNDRFFAVRPEGSVSTLKIQRTERGDSAVYLCASSLRVSPAKNTGELFFGEGSRLTVL.

The chain carries TRBV5-1 and TRBJ2-5; 9 bases map to TRBD1. The CDR3 contains 15 residues. With V trimmed by 4 bases and J by 2 bases, 6 bases remained unmatched. Germline CDR1 is SGHRS and CDR2 is YFSETQ. CDR3 protein: CASSLDRGVQETQYF. In nucleotides, the CDR3 is TGCGCCAGCAGCCTGGACAGGGGAGTTCAAGAGACCCAGTACTTC.

This clonotype was counted a few times. V gene TRBV7-2 combines with J gene TRBJ2-5; 9 bases fit TRBD1. Germline assignment: CDR1 SGHTA and CDR2 FQGNSA. J gave up 6 bases and V 5 bases, and 10 bases lay outside the gene matches. The CDR3 consists of 15 residues. The CDR3 region has the DNA TGTGCCAGCAGCCCGATTACCGGGACAGGGCAGACCCAGTACTTC. Its protein product is CASSPITGTGQTQYF.

The chain combines TRBV6-2 or TRBV6-3 with TRBJ2-7; maybe TRBD2 (7 bases). CDR3 length: 14 amino acids. Germline lookup yields CDR1 MNHEY and CDR2 SVGEGT. Trimming took off 7 bases at V and 9 bases at J, with 22 bases between the two ends. CDR3 residues: CASTGGPPRAGQYF. As DNA, the CDR3 is TGTGCCAGCACCGGGGGGCCGCCAAGGGCTGGGCAGTACTTC.

This clonotype showed up just a few times. The chain couples TRBV28 to TRBJ1-2; possibly TRBD1 for D (5 bases). V lost 4 bases, J lost 7 bases, and 22 bases lay in between. Germline CDR1 and CDR2: MDHEN and SYDVKM. The CDR3 spans 16 residues. CDR3 sequence reads: CASSSAGGAGLGGYTF. CDR3 sequence (DNA): TGTGCCAGCAGTTCTGCGGGTGGGGCAGGGCTCGGTGGCTACACCTTC.